These 23 T cell receptor beta chains share one sample of origin, sequenced in a study of tumor-infiltrating lymphocytes in primary liver carcinoma. Using a constant-region primer together with ProtoScript II reverse transcriptase, TCR beta cDNA was made from roughly 540 ng of total RNA. Three nested multiplex PCR rounds of slightly modified ARM-PCR generated TCR beta libraries. TRBV1-TRBV30 forward primers and a C-beta reverse primer were used in the first two PCR rounds, which each ran for approximately 11 cycles. TCRdb redid the calling of the multiplex PCR reads with MiXCR, one entry per CDR3 protein. This table has about 350,000 distinct CDR3 sequences, 65% appearing once. Germline DNA was extracted too, while blood RNA derived from unsorted whole blood. The sequencing sample was made of peripheral blood. These receptors all stem from a man aged 40-49 years with primary liver carcinoma and hepatitis B virus infection.

The rearrangement joins TRBV18 to TRBJ1-1, with 8 bases fitting TRBD1. The germline V gene encodes CDR1 KGHSH and CDR2 LQKENI. This CDR3 contains 14 residues. J gave up 4 bases and V 3 bases, and 4 bases lay outside the gene matches. The CDR3 loop reads CASSPGQDTTEAFF. The CDR3 DNA sequence: TGTGCCAGCTCACCGGGACAGGATACCACTGAAGCTTTCTTT. Using reference TRBV18 and TRBJ1-1 for the parts outside the CDR3, the full variable domain is NAGVMQNPRHLVRRRGQEARLRCSPMKGHSHVYWYRQLPEEGLKFMVYLQKENIIDESGMPKERFSAEFPKEGPSILRIQQVVRGDSAAYFCASSPGQDTTEAFFGQGTRLTVV.

For this clonotype: Just one base apart from a much larger clone, this may be a read error. This chain connects TRBV6-2 or TRBV6-3 to TRBJ2-2, with D perhaps TRBD2 (6 bases). Germline-derived CDR1 and CDR2 are MNHEY and SVGEGT. This CDR3 spans 18 amino acids. The CDR3 sequence: CASTPPRLAGKNTWELFF. Written as DNA, the CDR3 is TGTGCCAGCACCCCCCCTCGACTGGCGGGAAAGAACACCTGGGAGCTGTTTTTT.

About this clonotype itself: A read error may explain this, as a much larger clone is one base away. This chain uses TRBV28 with TRBJ1-3; no definite D call. The CDR3 runs to 13 residues. Germline values: CDR1 MDHEN, CDR2 SYDVKM. CDR3 coding DNA: TGTGCCAGCAGGGCCTACTCTGGAAGCACCATATATTTT. It is translated as CASRAYSGSTIYF.

As concerns this clonotype: No conserved phenylalanine or tryptophan is present at the end of the CDR3, so a read error is the likely explanation. CDR3 nucleotides: TGTGCCAGCTCACCGTCGACAGGTCCGGGTTCACCCCTCCACTAT. Translating gives CASSPSTGPGSPLHY. V is TRBV18 and J is TRBJ1-6; tentative D call: TRBD1 (6 bases). CDR1 is KGHSH, CDR2 LQKENI, per germline. V was trimmed by 3 bases and J by 9 bases, leaving 15 bases between them. The CDR3 runs 15 residues.

The V call is TRBV4-3, the J call TRBJ2-3; TRBD2 matches 11 bases. The CDR3 loop spans 15 amino acids. After removal of 3 bases from V and 12 bases from J, the junction contained 11 bases not matched to a gene. In germline, CDR1 is LGHNA, CDR2 YSLEER. Here the CDR3 reads CASSQVLAGADAQYF. CDR3 nucleotide sequence: TGCGCCAGCAGCCAGGTACTAGCGGGAGCAGATGCTCAGTATTTT.

Remarks on this clonotype: A much larger clone differs by one base, so this may be a read error. The CDR3 end shows no conserved phenylalanine or tryptophan, and so a read error is likely. V usage is TRBV6-6 and J usage is TRBJ1-3; the D is unclear. The V and J ends lost 7 bases and 0 bases respectively, with 4 bases between them. CDR3 length: 12 amino acids. CDR1 is MNHNY, CDR2 SVGAGI, per germline (reference sequence). The CDR3 sequence is CASMVSGNTIYL. The CDR3 nucleotides read TGTGCCAGCATGGTCTCTGGAAACACCATATATCTT.

Regarding this clonotype: An end of the junction differs from the germline gene, which may be a read error. CDR3: CTSSPWLREGSYNEQFF. The CDR3 bases are TGTACCAGCAGCCCGTGGTTGCGGGAGGGCTCCTACAATGAGCAGTTCTTC. The chain employs TRBV11-2 and TRBJ2-1; TRBD2 matches 9 bases. Germline-derived CDR1 and CDR2 are SGHAT and FQNNGV. The CDR3 has 17 residues.

This clonotype was seen a handful of times. The genes are TRBV4-3 and TRBJ2-3; D tentatively fits TRBD1 or TRBD2 (6 bases each). In germline, CDR1 is LGHNA, CDR2 YSLEER. V lost 2 bases and J lost 8, with 11 bases in between. The CDR3 runs to 13 residues. The CDR3 loop reads CASSQKEGGTQYF. For the CDR3, the DNA is TGCGCCAGCAGCCAAAAGGAGGGGGGTACGCAGTATTTT.

Remarks on this clonotype: A read error may be the cause here, since a much bigger clone is one base away. J is TRBJ2-1 and V is TRBV10-2; D may be TRBD2 (6 bases). Trimming left V 6 bases short and J 8 bases short, with 20 bases between. CDR1 and CDR2 from the germline V gene are WSHSY and SAAADI. The CDR3 totals 15 residues. The CDR3 loop is CASSVGLGVMDEQFF. Written as DNA, the CDR3 is TGCGCCAGCAGCGTGGGACTGGGGGTAATGGATGAGCAGTTCTTC.

A remark on this clonotype: A read error may account for a junction end that differs from germline. This chain uses TRBV10-3 with TRBJ1-5; TRBD1 is a possible D gene (6 bases). The CDR3 totals 14 residues. Germline V gene data show CDR1 as ENHRY and CDR2 as SYGVKD. The CDR3 loop reads CAISDRGGNRPQHF. CDR3 sequence (DNA): TGTGCCATCAGTGACAGGGGCGGCAATCGGCCCCAGCATTTT.

This clonotype appeared once. At one end, the junction sequence differs from germline, possibly due to a read error. The rearrangement joins TRBV11-2 to TRBJ2-5; 8 bases match TRBD2. The CDR3 has 18 residues. The germline gives CDR1 SGHAT, CDR2 FQNNGV. CDR3 loop: CASSLAVGLSGGEETQYF. The CDR3 bases are TGTGCCAGTAGCTTAGCGGTGGGACTATCGGGAGGGGAGGAGACCCAGTACTTC.

In regard to this clonotype: This CDR3 fails to terminate in the conserved phenylalanine or tryptophan, so it likely reflects a read error. No DNA is shown, since the ends of the CDR3 on it are uncertain; the CDR3 is the one TCRdb lists. The chain has TRBV11-3 and TRBJ2-1; the tabulated D call, TRBD2, remains unverified against the DNA. From its first to its last residue, the CDR3 has 12 amino acids. Germline V lookup: CDR1 SGHNT, CDR2 YENEEA. This CDR3 reads CASSFDTGAQSL.

This clonotype was detected ten times or more. The rearrangement links TRBV6-5 to TRBJ2-7, with 13 nucleotides matching TRBD2. J gave up 5 bases and V 4 bases, and 2 bases lay outside the gene matches. Germline V lookup: CDR1 MNHEY, CDR2 SVGAGI. The CDR3 spans 14 residues. The CDR3 region has the DNA TGTGCCAGCAGTTCGGGACTAGCGGGAAACGAGCAGTACTTC. Translated: CASSSGLAGNEQYF.

A remark on this clonotype: This sequence may be a read error, since a much larger clone differs from it by one base. The V and J genes are TRBV5-5 and TRBJ1-4; D uncertain. Germline V gene lookup returns CDR1 SGHKS and CDR2 YYEKEE (reference sequence). The CDR3 totals 15 residues. V was shortened by 4 bases and J by 7 bases, with 17 bases between the two germline ends. CDR3 bases: TGTGCCAGCAGCCGCGGATTTCGGACGCGTGAAAAACTGTTTTTT. This translates into CASSRGFRTREKLFF.

Points on this clonotype: This could be a read error, since a much larger clone is one nucleotide away. This CDR3 fails to terminate in the conserved phenylalanine or tryptophan, so it likely reflects a read error. This chain joins TRBV10-3 and TRBJ2-3; 7 nucleotides match TRBD1. Germline assignment: CDR1 ENHRY and CDR2 SYGVKD. The CDR3 totals 13 residues. V was clipped by 6 bases and J by 3 bases; unmatched bases: 3. Here the CDR3 DNA reads TGTGCCATCAGGACACAGGGGACAGATACGCAGTATTCT. Protein: CAIRTQGTDTQYS.

This clonotype was seen many times. This chain connects TRBV10-3 to TRBJ2-3, with TRBD1 identical over 7 bases. V lost 6 bases, J lost 0 bases, and 3 bases stayed unmatched. The CDR3 contains 14 residues. Germline values: CDR1 ENHRY, CDR2 SYGVKD. The CDR3 sequence: CAIRQGSSTDTQYF. CDR3 nucleotide sequence: TGTGCCATCAGACAGGGGTCTAGCACAGATACGCAGTATTTT.

The rearrangement uses TRBV6-4 and TRBJ2-5; TRBD1 aligns across 10 bases. The J segment lost 5 bases and the V segment lost 7 bases, leaving 13 bases of the junction unmatched. The CDR3 contains 16 residues. The V gene's germline CDR1 is MRHNA and CDR2 SNTAGT. CDR3 region: CASNEVDRGHRETQYF. CDR3 coding DNA: TGTGCCAGCAACGAAGTAGACAGGGGGCATCGTGAGACCCAGTACTTC.

Remarks on this clonotype: The junction does not match germline at one end; this may be a read error. V and J are TRBV5-5 and TRBJ2-3, with unresolved D. This CDR3 contains 15 residues. Germline values: CDR1 SGHKS, CDR2 YYEKEE (reference sequence). The CDR3 DNA reads TGTACCAGCAGCTCCCCCACAAGGGCCACAGATACGCAGTATTTT. It is translated as CTSSSPTRATDTQYF. Full variable domain (missing parts from reference TRBV5-5 and TRBJ2-3): DAGVTQSPTHLIKTRGQQVTLRCSPISGHKSVSWYQQVLGQGPQFIFQYYEKEERGRGNFPDRFSARQFPNYSSELNVNALLLGDSALYLCTSSSPTRATDTQYFGPGTRLTVL.

The rearrangement uses TRBV7-9 and TRBJ2-7; D remains unclear. Deletions cut 4 bases from V and 0 bases from J, with 13 bases between. The germline V gene encodes CDR1 SEHNR and CDR2 FQNEAQ (reference sequence). This CDR3 contains 15 residues. In DNA, the CDR3 is TGTGCCAGCAGCTCCTTAAGCGCTGTCTCCTACGAGCAGTACTTC. Its translation is CASSSLSAVSYEQYF.

Remarks on this clonotype: A much more abundant neighbour one base away suggests this may be a read error. The rearrangement uses TRBV6-5 and TRBJ1-2, with D maybe TRBD1 (5 bases). V was pared by 0 bases and J by 2 bases, with 10 bases between. CDR3 size: 15 residues. Germline V gene lookup returns CDR1 MNHEY and CDR2 SVGAGI. This CDR3 is CASSYSCTGNYGYTF. CDR3 DNA: TGTGCCAGCAGTTACTCGTGTACAGGCAACTATGGCTACACCTTC.

With regard to this clonotype: This may be a read error: a much more frequent sequence differs by one nucleotide. The chain uses TRBV4-3 and TRBJ2-2; either TRBD1 or TRBD2 may fit D (6 bases each). V dropped 8 bases and J dropped 3 bases, with 22 bases sitting between them. The CDR3 has 17 amino acids. Per germline, CDR1 LGHNA and CDR2 YSLEER. The CDR3 DNA reads TGCGCCAGCGGTCCAAGATCAGCAGGGGAGGACACCGGGGAGCTGTTTTTT. Its protein product is CASGPRSAGEDTGELFF.

As concerns this clonotype: Compared with germline, one end of the junction differs, possibly owing to a read error. This chain joins TRBV11-2 and TRBJ2-7; a weak D match, TRBD1 (5 bases). The CDR3 has 14 residues. The germline V gene has CDR1 SGHAT and CDR2 FQNNGV. CDR3 protein: CANSYGHKSHEQYF. Here the CDR3 DNA reads TGTGCCAACAGCTACGGACATAAGTCTCACGAGCAGTACTTC.

This clonotype has more than one count but fewer than ten. The germline gene is not matched at one end of the junction; a read error may be the cause. The chain is built from TRBV5-4 and TRBJ2-5, with 7 positions matching TRBD1. Germline CDR1 reads SGHNT; CDR2 reads YYREEE (reference sequence). The CDR3 has 11 residues. CDR3 coding DNA: TGTGCCAGCAGCTTCGGGACAGACATATCGTTC. This translates into CASSFGTDISF.